The 25 T cell receptor beta chains below all came from one sample that was sequenced in a study of cytomegalovirus exposure and HLA in healthy donors. PCR involved 60 Vbeta and 13 Jbeta primers. Method: immunoSEQ multiplex PCR; TCRdb's copy keeps in-frame clones and lacks some. The sample shows around 58,000 clones, and roughly 9.6% sits with its ten largest clones. The specimen was PBMCs. These receptors came from a man aged 50-60 years in good health and CMV-seropositive.

This rearrangement joins TRBV6-5 to TRBJ2-7, with 8 bases lining up with TRBD1. Germline V lookup: CDR1 MNHEY, CDR2 SVGAGI. V shed 1 base and J 1 base; nucleotides not matched to a gene: 3. The CDR3 runs to 15 residues. The CDR3 sequence: CASSYFTGGSYEQYF. The CDR3, as DNA: TGTGCCAGCAGTTACTTCACAGGGGGTTCCTACGAGCAGTACTTC.

The chain joins TRBV5-1 to TRBJ2-1; TRBD2 might be the D (6 bases). The CDR3 consists of 17 residues. Germline lookup yields CDR1 SGHRS and CDR2 YFSETQ. V dropped 0 bases and J dropped 0 bases, with 13 bases sitting between them. The CDR3, as DNA: TGCGCCAGCAGCTTGGTCGGTGCGGGAAGCTCCTACAATGAGCAGTTCTTC. Protein sequence: CASSLVGAGSSYNEQFF.

The V and J genes are TRBV7-2 and TRBJ2-7, with 7 bases that match TRBD1. The V gene's germline CDR1 is SGHTA and CDR2 FQGNSA. The V and J ends lost 5 bases and 1 base, in that order; junction bases with no gene match: 5. CDR3 length equals 14 residues. CDR3 bases: TGTGCCAGCAGCCCGCGGACAGGTTCCTACGAGCAGTACTTC. Translation gives CASSPRTGSYEQYF.

The rearrangement joins TRBV7-8 to TRBJ1-6; D uncertain. The CDR3 sequence is 13 residues long. CDR1 is SGHVS, CDR2 FQNEAQ, per germline. Trimming removed 1 base from V and 10 bases from J, with 8 bases in between. The chain's CDR3 is CASSLGTGSPLHF. CDR3 coding DNA: TGTGCCAGCAGCTTAGGGACTGGGTCACCCCTCCACTTT. The whole variable domain, remainder taken from reference TRBV7-8 and TRBJ1-6, is GAGVSQSPRYKVAKRGQDVALRCDPISGHVSLFWYQQALGQGPEFLTYFQNEAQLDKSGLPSDRFFAERPEGSVSTLKIQRTQQEDSAVYLCASSLGTGSPLHFGNGTRLTVT.

The rearrangement uses TRBV4-3 and TRBJ2-7; unclear D gene. The CDR3 extends over 14 amino acids. The germline V and J ends were trimmed by 0 bases and 4 bases, with 10 bases remaining between them. CDR1 and CDR2 from the germline V gene are LGHNA and YSLEER. The CDR3 nucleotides are TGCGCCAGCAGCCAAGAGTTTGGGCCTTACGAGCAGTACTTC. Translating it yields CASSQEFGPYEQYF.

The V and J genes are TRBV5-1 and TRBJ1-5; 8 bases fit TRBD1. V lost 3 bases, J lost 4 bases, and 6 bases stayed unmatched. The CDR3 is 15 amino acids. Germline V CDR1 and CDR2: SGHRS, YFSETQ. The CDR3 nucleotides are TGCGCCAGCAGCTCTGGACAGGGCGCGAATCAGCCCCAGCATTTT. Its protein product is CASSSGQGANQPQHF.

V gene TRBV6-5 combines with J gene TRBJ2-5; unclear D gene. The CDR3 is 13 residues long. CDR1 and CDR2 (germline): MNHEY, SVGAGI. Trimming shortened V by 5 bases and J by 4 bases, and 11 bases separated the two germline ends. The CDR3 DNA sequence: TGTGCCAGCAGTCCGAGGCCCCGAGAGACCCAGTACTTC. Protein product: CASSPRPRETQYF.

The genes are TRBV5-4 and TRBJ1-2; unclear D gene. Per the germline V gene, CDR1 is SGHNT and CDR2 is YYREEE (reference sequence). Trimming removed 0 bases at V and 3 bases at J, with 15 bases between. The CDR3 spans 16 residues. The CDR3 region is CASSLASGVWDYGYTF. The CDR3 DNA reads TGTGCCAGCAGCTTGGCTTCGGGAGTGTGGGACTATGGCTACACCTTC.

The rearrangement joins TRBV4-3 to TRBJ1-1; D uncertain. The CDR3 has 13 amino acids. Germline V gives CDR1 LGHNA, CDR2 YSLEER. Trimming took 0 bases from V and 4 from J, leaving 6 bases between them. CDR3 nucleotides: TGCGCCAGCAGCCAAGAACGCGGCACTGAAGCTTTCTTT. Its protein is CASSQERGTEAFF.

The chain combines TRBV27 with TRBJ2-7, with D hard to call. The CDR3 consists of 14 residues. V lost 2 bases and J lost 2, with 10 bases in between. Germline V CDR1 and CDR2: MNHEY, SMNVEV (reference sequence). The CDR3 here is CASSLGGKTYEQYF. The CDR3 DNA sequence: TGTGCCAGCAGTTTAGGCGGCAAAACCTACGAGCAGTACTTC.

As to this clone: At one of its ends the junction is not consistent with the germline gene, which may arise from a read error. CDR3 sequence reads: CASSRTSGGAGVF. The CDR3 nucleotides read TGTGCCAGCAGTCGGACTAGCGGGGGGGCGGGCGTCTTC. This sequence joins TRBV6-5 and TRBJ2-1, with 15 bases lining up with TRBD2. The CDR3 has 13 amino acids. The germline V gene has CDR1 MNHEY and CDR2 SVGAGI.

The chain joins TRBV7-2 to TRBJ1-5, with a weak D call TRBD1 (6 bases). V was shortened by 3 bases and J by 7 bases, with 13 bases between the two germline ends. Germline V gene sequence: CDR1 SGHTA, CDR2 FQGNSA. This CDR3 is built from 14 residues. The CDR3 spells CASSFTGKSQPQHF. The CDR3 DNA reads as TGTGCCAGCAGCTTTACAGGGAAAAGCCAGCCCCAGCATTTT.

V gene TRBV5-4 combines with J gene TRBJ1-3; the D gene is possibly TRBD1 (5 bases). V was cut by 2 bases and J by 1 base, with 10 bases left in between. This CDR3 comprises 15 residues. Per germline, CDR1 SGHNT and CDR2 YYREEE (reference sequence). The CDR3 here is CASSLGSGSGNTIYF. The CDR3 coding sequence is TGTGCCAGCAGCTTAGGGTCAGGGTCTGGAAACACCATATATTTT.

V usage is TRBV6-5 and J usage is TRBJ2-4; D not certain. This CDR3 is 12 amino acids long. Germline lookup yields CDR1 MNHEY and CDR2 SVGAGI. V dropped 6 bases and J dropped 8 bases, with 11 bases sitting between them. CDR3 nucleotides: TGTGCCAGCAGCCCCAGTATGCACATTCAGTACTTC. The encoded protein is CASSPSMHIQYF.

The V and J genes are TRBV7-6 and TRBJ1-4; 7 bases map to TRBD1. The CDR3 loop spans 15 amino acids. Trimming at V came to 5 bases and at J to 8 bases, leaving 11 bases not matched to a gene. The germline V gene encodes CDR1 SGHVS and CDR2 FNYEAQ. CDR3: CASSQWGQGDEKLFF. The CDR3 region has the DNA TGTGCCAGCAGCCAATGGGGGCAGGGGGACGAAAAACTGTTTTTT.

This sequence joins TRBV4-2 and TRBJ1-2; TRBD1 is a possible D gene (6 bases). Looked up from germline, CDR1 is LGHNA and CDR2 is YNFKEQ. V lost 0 bases and J lost 8, with 7 bases in between. CDR3 length equals 12 residues. The chain's CDR3 is CASSQDRGGYTF. As DNA, the CDR3 is TGTGCCAGCAGCCAAGACAGGGGCGGCTACACCTTC.

The chain links TRBV27 to TRBJ1-5; 7 bases are a match to TRBD1. CDR3 length: 14 amino acids. CDR1 MNHEY and CDR2 SMNVEV come from the germline V gene (reference sequence). V shed 2 bases, J shed 6 bases, and the junction held 4 bases outside the gene matches. CDR3 DNA: TGTGCCAGCAGTTTAAAACAGGGGACTCAGCCCCAGCATTTT. It codes for CASSLKQGTQPQHF.

The chain has TRBV7-2 and TRBJ1-5; D is unresolved. The CDR3 covers 12 residues. The germline gives CDR1 SGHTA, CDR2 FQGNSA. V shed 3 bases and J shed 3 bases, with 3 bases lying between them. CDR3 sequence: CASSFSNQPQHF. CDR3 sequence (DNA): TGTGCCAGCAGCTTCTCCAATCAGCCCCAGCATTTT.

CDR3 nucleotides: TGTGCCATCAGTGTGGGGACTAGCGGGTCCTACGAGCAGTACTTC. Translating it yields CAISVGTSGSYEQYF. The genes are TRBV10-3 and TRBJ2-7; 12 bases line up with TRBD2. Germline V gene lookup returns CDR1 ENHRY and CDR2 SYGVKD. This CDR3 is built from 15 residues. V gave up 4 bases and J gave up 1 base; unmatched junction bases: 2.

V usage is TRBV7-9 and J usage is TRBJ2-1; 9 nucleotides align to TRBD1. From germline, CDR1 is SEHNR and CDR2 FQNEAQ (reference sequence). The CDR3 extends over 15 amino acids. J was trimmed by 5 bases and V by 5 bases; bases with no gene match: 7. CDR3 bases: TGTGCCAGCAGCGCGGACAGGGGTACCGACAATGAGCAGTTCTTC. Translating gives CASSADRGTDNEQFF.

The genes are TRBV6-5 and TRBJ2-7; the match to TRBD1 covers 11 bases. The CDR3 runs 14 residues. The ends lost 4 bases at V and 5 bases at J; junction bases unmatched: 4. CDR1 is MNHEY, CDR2 SVGAGI, per germline. This chain's CDR3 is CASSWTGGRDEQYF. The CDR3 DNA reads TGTGCCAGCAGTTGGACAGGGGGCAGGGACGAGCAGTACTTC.

The V and J genes are TRBV4-3 and TRBJ2-2; 14 bases are shared with TRBD2. This CDR3 has 18 amino acids. V gave up 4 bases and J gave up 4 bases; unmatched junction bases: 8. Germline loops: CDR1 LGHNA, CDR2 YSLEER. CDR3 in amino acids: CASSLRLAGGVVTGELFF. CDR3 bases: TGCGCCAGCAGCCTGCGACTAGCGGGAGGGGTGGTCACCGGGGAGCTGTTTTTT.

The CDR3 DNA reads TGTGCCAGCAGTTTAAGCGGGAGGGGTACCTACGAGCAGTACTTC. Translated: CASSLSGRGTYEQYF. The chain recombines TRBV28 with TRBJ2-7, with 10 bases fitting TRBD2. The CDR3 loop spans 15 amino acids. Germline V gene data show CDR1 as MDHEN and CDR2 as SYDVKM. V trimming: 2 bases; J trimming: 2 bases; junction bases outside the gene matches: 3.

The chain combines TRBV6-5 with TRBJ1-1; D uncertain. The CDR3 spans 11 residues. Germline assignment: CDR1 MNHEY and CDR2 SVGAGI. V was pared by 6 bases and J by 6 bases, with 8 bases between. This CDR3 is CASRLGPEAFF. CDR3 coding DNA: TGTGCCAGCAGACTGGGCCCTGAAGCTTTCTTT.

The chain carries TRBV6-1 and TRBJ2-5, with 7 bases that match TRBD1. The CDR3 has 13 residues. Germline CDR1 is MNHNS and CDR2 is SASEGT. Germline trimming cut 6 bases from V and 4 bases from J; bases unmatched to any gene: 5. Here the CDR3 reads CASRENRGETQYF. CDR3 DNA sequence: TGTGCCAGCAGAGAAAACAGGGGAGAGACCCAGTACTTC.